Below, 21 T cell receptor beta chains from the same sample are listed, as sequenced in a study of graft-versus-host responses after intestinal transplantation. Some clones are missing from TCRdb's copy, which holds only in-frame ones; the method was immunoSEQ multiplex PCR. Of 84,000 or so clones in the sample, about four fifths were seen once. No antigen has been identified for these receptors. Sequenced here: unstimulated CD4+ T cells sorted from spleen or lymph node cells, sampled before intestinal transplant. Receptor source: a human donor who received an intestinal transplant.

This chain links TRBV4-1 with TRBJ2-5, with 10 bases matching TRBD1. Trimming took 1 base from V and 2 from J; bases not matched to a gene: 4. The CDR3 runs 16 residues. Germline values: CDR1 MGHRA, CDR2 YSYEKL. CDR3 sequence reads: CASSQGRTGGQETQYF. CDR3 nucleotide sequence: TGCGCCAGCAGCCAAGGCAGGACAGGGGGACAAGAGACCCAGTACTTC.

The V and J genes are TRBV28 and TRBJ2-7, with 8 bases fitting TRBD1. The germline gives CDR1 MDHEN, CDR2 SYDVKM. CDR3 size: 13 residues. Losses at the gene ends were 11 bases for V and 2 bases for J; bases not matched to a gene: 8. CDR3 sequence: CAAGQGAAYEQYF. CDR3 nucleotides: TGTGCCGCGGGGCAGGGGGCGGCCTACGAGCAGTACTTC.

This sequence joins TRBV27 and TRBJ2-5; D is undetermined. Germline V gene data show CDR1 as MNHEY and CDR2 as SMNVEV (reference sequence). CDR3 length equals 13 residues. The ends were cut back, 5 bases at V and 5 bases at J, with 12 bases in the middle. CDR3 residues: CASSRSSRETQYF. The DNA for the CDR3 is TGTGCCAGCAGTCGGTCATCTAGGGAGACCCAGTACTTC.

The count of this clone is one. The chain carries TRBV5-4 and TRBJ1-1, with 7 bases matching TRBD1. Germline V gene lookup returns CDR1 SGHNT and CDR2 YYREEE (reference sequence). Losses at the gene ends were 0 bases for V and 0 bases for J; bases not matched to a gene: 2. The CDR3 sequence is 15 residues long. The CDR3 nucleotides read TGTGCCAGCAGCTTGGCCAGGGGGGTGAACACTGAAGCTTTCTTT. It yields the protein CASSLARGVNTEAFF.

In regard to this clone: Germline is not matched at one junction end, which may reflect a read error. The chain carries TRBV11-2 and TRBJ2-1, with D possibly TRBD2 on 5 matching bases. The CDR3 extends over 12 amino acids. Germline values: CDR1 SGHAT, CDR2 FQNNGV. The CDR3 protein is CASSPSYYEQFF. Written as DNA, the CDR3 is TGTGCCAGCAGCCCTAGCTACTATGAGCAGTTCTTC.

This chain connects TRBV7-8 to TRBJ2-2, with D possibly being TRBD2 (5 bases). The CDR3 is made up of 14 amino acids. CDR1 is SGHVS and CDR2 is FQNEAQ in the germline V gene. The V and J ends lost 5 bases and 3 bases respectively, with 10 bases between them. The CDR3 DNA sequence: TGTGCCAGCAGCGGGAGCCATGACACCGGGGAGCTGTTTTTT. It specifies CASSGSHDTGELFF.

The chain joins TRBV2 to TRBJ2-7; 11 bases map to TRBD1. V gave up 5 bases and J gave up 6 bases; unmatched junction bases: 3. The CDR3 contains 13 residues. The V gene's germline CDR1 is SNHLY and CDR2 FYNNEI. CDR3 coding DNA: TGTGCCAGCAGTAGCGGGACAGGGGGCGAGCAGTACTTC. Translation gives CASSSGTGGEQYF.

This clone has only one observation. The J gene is TRBJ2-1, the V gene TRBV9, with 8 bases aligning to TRBD2. The V segment lost 6 bases and the J segment 7 bases; nucleotides outside the gene matches: 12. The CDR3 spans 15 residues. Germline CDR1 SGDLS, CDR2 YYNGEE. The CDR3 loop reads CASTLDGGAWNEQFF. In nucleotides, the CDR3 is TGTGCCAGCACCCTCGACGGGGGGGCATGGAATGAGCAGTTCTTC.

The chain combines TRBV5-1 with TRBJ1-2, with D possibly being TRBD1 (6 bases). Trimming removed 0 bases from V and 4 bases from J, with 13 bases in between. Germline V gene data show CDR1 as SGHRS and CDR2 as YFSETQ. There are 15 residues in the CDR3. CDR3 DNA sequence: TGCGCCAGCAGCTTGGCACAGGGCTCAGGCTATGGCTACACCTTC. Its protein is CASSLAQGSGYGYTF. Full variable domain (missing parts from reference TRBV5-1 and TRBJ1-2): KAGVTQTPRYLIKTRGQQVTLSCSPISGHRSVSWYQQTPGQGLQFLFEYFSETQRNKGNFPGRFSGRQFSNSRSEMNVSTLELGDSALYLCASSLAQGSGYGYTFGSGTRLTVV.

The chain links TRBV5-4 to TRBJ2-3, with 9 nucleotides matching TRBD2. The CDR3 has 16 amino acids. Trimming at V came to 2 bases and at J to 5 bases, leaving 9 bases not matched to a gene. The germline V gene has CDR1 SGHNT and CDR2 YYREEE (reference sequence). CDR3 region: CASSLLGGGARDTQYF. The CDR3 DNA sequence: TGTGCCAGCAGCTTACTAGGCGGGGGGGCGAGAGATACGCAGTATTTT. The full variable domain, its missing parts supplied by reference TRBV5-4 and TRBJ2-3, is ETGVTQSPTHLIKTRGQQVTLRCSSQSGHNTVSWYQQALGQGPQFIFQYYREEENGRGNFPPRFSGLQFPNYSSELNVNALELDDSALYLCASSLLGGGARDTQYFGPGTRLTVL.

The chain employs TRBV7-8 and TRBJ1-2; tentatively, D is TRBD1 (5 bases). V lost 1 base, J lost 7 bases, and 13 bases lay in between. The CDR3 is made up of 14 amino acids. Germline CDR1 reads SGHVS; CDR2 reads FQNEAQ. This CDR3 reads CASSLVVQGGGYTF. The CDR3 nucleotides read TGTGCCAGCAGCTTAGTCGTTCAGGGAGGTGGCTACACCTTC.

CDR3 loop: CATSRGGLAGIYEQYF. The CDR3 region has the DNA TGTGCCACCAGCAGAGGGGGACTAGCGGGAATTTACGAGCAGTACTTC. This chain joins TRBV15 and TRBJ2-7; 13 bases align to TRBD2. CDR1 LNHNV and CDR2 YYDKDF come from the germline V gene (reference sequence). V dropped 1 base and J dropped 4; count of bases not matched to a gene: 4. This CDR3 is built from 16 residues.

This clone showed up just a few times. V is TRBV19 and J is TRBJ2-5; D is perhaps TRBD1 (5 bases). CDR3 length equals 12 residues. Germline assignment: CDR1 LNHDA and CDR2 SQIVND (reference sequence). V lost 4 bases, J lost 2 bases, and 5 bases lay in between. The chain's CDR3 is CASSNRQETQYF. CDR3 in DNA: TGTGCCAGTAGTAACAGGCAAGAGACCCAGTACTTC.

The rearrangement links TRBV9 to TRBJ2-1; tentative D call: TRBD2 (5 bases). The CDR3 length is 18 residues. The ends were cut back, 5 bases at V and 0 bases at J, with 21 bases in the middle. Germline CDR1 and CDR2: SGDLS and YYNGEE. CDR3 nucleotide sequence: TGTGCCAGCAGAGAAGAGGCTGGGCGGGCCCTCTCCTACAATGAGCAGTTCTTC. Translation: CASREEAGRALSYNEQFF.

Worth noting for this clone: Other nucleotide sequences from this sample produce the same CDR3. Here the CDR3 DNA reads TGTGCCAGCAGCCCCCGGACAGGGCCCGAGCAGTACTTC. This encodes CASSPRTGPEQYF. This chain joins TRBV7-6 and TRBJ2-7; 8 nucleotides align to TRBD1. V shed 5 bases, J shed 6 bases, and the junction held 6 bases outside the gene matches. CDR1 and CDR2 (germline): SGHVS, FNYEAQ. This CDR3 is built from 13 residues.

This clone has just a few counts. As DNA, the CDR3 is TGTGCCAGCAGTGAACACAGGGAATACACTGAAGCTTTCTTT. Its protein product is CASSEHREYTEAFF. The V gene is TRBV2, the J gene TRBJ1-1; tentatively, D is TRBD1 (6 bases). Germline V CDR1 and CDR2: SNHLY, FYNNEI. The length of the CDR3 is 14 residues. V was clipped by 2 bases and J by 3 bases, with 10 bases between them.

The chain couples TRBV9 to TRBJ1-4, with 8 positions matching TRBD1. Germline CDR1 SGDLS, CDR2 YYNGEE. V gave up 0 bases and J gave up 7 bases; unmatched junction bases: 8. The CDR3 is 16 amino acids. The CDR3, as DNA: TGTGCCAGCAGCGTAGAGACAGGGGTTCTCGGTGAAAAACTGTTTTTT. Translating gives CASSVETGVLGEKLFF.

This chain connects TRBV29-1 to TRBJ2-3, with D perhaps matching TRBD2 (5 bases). The V gene lost 7 bases and the J gene lost 1 base, with 12 bases spanning the gap. The germline gives CDR1 SQVTM, CDR2 ANQGSEA. The CDR3 is made up of 13 amino acids. CDR3: CSAKAERTDTQYF. CDR3 in DNA: TGCAGCGCTAAAGCGGAGCGCACAGATACGCAGTATTTT.

The chain employs TRBV7-8 and TRBJ2-2, with 10 bases matching TRBD2. CDR3 length: 17 amino acids. V lost 5 bases, J lost 6 bases, and 12 bases stayed unmatched. From germline, CDR1 is SGHVS and CDR2 FQNEAQ. CDR3 nucleotides: TGTGCCAGCAGCGCTAACCTAGCGGGAGTTGGATCCGGGGAGCTGTTTTTT. Its protein is CASSANLAGVGSGELFF.

CDR3 in amino acids: CASSPTSQETQYF. CDR3 DNA: TGTGCCAGCTCACCGACTAGCCAAGAGACCCAGTACTTC. V gene TRBV18 combines with J gene TRBJ2-5, with a possible D match to TRBD2 (6 bases). V was shortened by 3 bases and J by 1 base, with 6 bases between the two germline ends. CDR1 and CDR2 from the germline V gene are KGHSH and LQKENI. The CDR3 loop spans 13 amino acids.

This chain joins TRBV18 and TRBJ1-5; D gene ambiguous. The CDR3 is made up of 14 amino acids. The germline CDR1 and CDR2 sequences are KGHSH and LQKENI. V was cut by 3 bases and J by 4 bases, with 10 bases left in between. The CDR3 protein is CASSPVDWNQPQHF. CDR3 nucleotides: TGTGCCAGCTCACCCGTGGACTGGAATCAGCCCCAGCATTTT.